The clone carrying this T cell receptor (beta chain) has only a few counts. Its antigen is as yet unknown. This entry comes from a study of T-cell reconstitution after alpha-beta-depleted transplantation in children. Findings of the study overall: After transplant, at about two months, alpha-beta T cells were reportedly derived from several hundred expanded graft clones. Fresh T-cell production supplied most of the T-cell counts and diversity seen one year after transplant. For some patients, TCRbeta diversity was high at day 60 because of recipient T cells and thymic progenitors that survived.

The CDR3 is 17 residues long. The ends lost 0 bases at V and 4 bases at J; junction bases unmatched: 9. Germline V gene data show CDR1 as ENHRY and CDR2 as SYGVKD. During its preparation, the TCRbeta library received unique molecular identifiers. TCRdb re-analysed the PCR reads in MiXCR, keeping a single row per CDR3 protein. The sample carries about 980,000 distinct CDR3 sequences, around 30% recorded once. The starting material was PBMCs, mostly from graft donor cells, obtained 360 days after TCRalphabeta/CD19-depleted stem cell transplant. The TCR was taken from a boy under three years old who had a stem cell transplant for SCID, so the T cells may come from the graft donor. The V and J genes are TRBV10-3 and TRBJ2-7, with 10 nucleotides matching TRBD1. CDR3 sequence reads: CAISESGTGEFLYEQYF. The DNA of the CDR3 is TGTGCCATCAGTGAGTCTGGGACAGGGGAATTTCTTTACGAGCAGTACTTC.